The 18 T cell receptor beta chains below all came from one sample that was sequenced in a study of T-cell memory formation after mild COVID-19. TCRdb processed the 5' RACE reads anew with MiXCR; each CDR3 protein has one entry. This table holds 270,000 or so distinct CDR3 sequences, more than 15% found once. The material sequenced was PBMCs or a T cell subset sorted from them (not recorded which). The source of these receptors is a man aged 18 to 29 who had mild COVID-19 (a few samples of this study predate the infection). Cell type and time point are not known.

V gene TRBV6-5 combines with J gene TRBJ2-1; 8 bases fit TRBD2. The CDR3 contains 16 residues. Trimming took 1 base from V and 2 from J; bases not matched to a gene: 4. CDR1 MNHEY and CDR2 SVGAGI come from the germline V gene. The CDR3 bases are TGTGCCAGCAGTTACTGGGCGGGGGGACCCTACAATGAGCAGTTCTTC. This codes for CASSYWAGGPYNEQFF.

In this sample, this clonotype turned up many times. CDR3 nucleotides: TGTGCCAGCAGCCGACGGGACACCTTTGAAGCTTTCTTT. Translated: CASSRRDTFEAFF. This sequence joins TRBV7-2 and TRBJ1-1; tentatively, D is TRBD1 (6 bases). V was shortened by 5 bases and J by 7 bases, with 14 bases between the two germline ends. CDR3 length equals 13 residues. Looked up from germline, CDR1 is SGHTA and CDR2 is FQGNSA. The full variable domain, its missing parts supplied by reference TRBV7-2 and TRBJ1-1, is GAGVSQSPSNKVTEKGKDVELRCDPISGHTALYWYRQSLGQGLEFLIYFQGNSAPDKSGLPSDRFSAERTGGSVSTLTIQRTQQEDSAVYLCASSRRDTFEAFFGQGTRLTVV.

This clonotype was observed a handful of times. The CDR3 protein is CASRGKTGGLQTNEKLFF. The CDR3 DNA sequence: TGTGCCAGCAGGGGGAAGACAGGGGGCCTCCAAACTAATGAAAAACTGTTTTTT. The chain carries TRBV12-3 or TRBV12-4 and TRBJ1-4; the match to TRBD1 covers 10 bases. The CDR3 covers 18 residues. V was clipped by 6 bases and J by 1 base; unmatched bases: 11.

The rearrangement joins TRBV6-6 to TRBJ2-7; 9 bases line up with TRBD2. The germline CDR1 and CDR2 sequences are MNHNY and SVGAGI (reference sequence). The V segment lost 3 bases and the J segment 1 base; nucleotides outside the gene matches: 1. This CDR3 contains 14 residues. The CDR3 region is CASSYSGGSYEQYF. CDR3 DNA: TGTGCCAGCAGTTATAGCGGGGGTTCCTACGAGCAGTACTTC.

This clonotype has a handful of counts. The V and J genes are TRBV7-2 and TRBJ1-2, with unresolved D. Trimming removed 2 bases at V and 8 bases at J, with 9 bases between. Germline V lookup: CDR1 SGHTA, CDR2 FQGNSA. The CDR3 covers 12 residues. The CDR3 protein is CASSLNKSGYTF. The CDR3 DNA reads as TGTGCCAGCAGCTTAAATAAGTCGGGCTACACCTTC.

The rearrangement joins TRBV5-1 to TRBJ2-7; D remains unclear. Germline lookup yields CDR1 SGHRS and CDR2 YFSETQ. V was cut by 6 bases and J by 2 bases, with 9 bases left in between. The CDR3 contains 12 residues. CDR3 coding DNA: TGCGCCAGCACGGACGGGCCCTACGAGCAGTACGTC. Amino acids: CASTDGPYEQYV.

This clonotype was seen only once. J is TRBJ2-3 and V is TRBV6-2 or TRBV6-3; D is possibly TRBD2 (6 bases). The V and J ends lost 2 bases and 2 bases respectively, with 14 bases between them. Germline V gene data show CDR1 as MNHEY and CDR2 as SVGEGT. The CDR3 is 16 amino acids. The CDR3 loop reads CASSYVHRTNTDTQYF. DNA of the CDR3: TGTGCCAGCAGTTACGTCCACCGGACTAACACAGATACGCAGTATTTT.

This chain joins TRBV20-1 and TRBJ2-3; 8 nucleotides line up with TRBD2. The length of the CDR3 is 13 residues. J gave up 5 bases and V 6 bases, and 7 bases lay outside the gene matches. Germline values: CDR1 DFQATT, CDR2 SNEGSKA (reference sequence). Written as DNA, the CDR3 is TGCAGTGCGAGTCGGGGGGGCTTAGATACGCAGTATTTT. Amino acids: CSASRGGLDTQYF.

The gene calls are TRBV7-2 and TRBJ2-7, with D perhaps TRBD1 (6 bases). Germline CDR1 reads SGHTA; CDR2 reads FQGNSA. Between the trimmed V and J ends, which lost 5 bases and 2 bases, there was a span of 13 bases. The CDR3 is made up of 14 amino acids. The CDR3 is CASSPLGHPYEQYV. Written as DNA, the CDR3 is TGTGCCAGCAGCCCCCTGGGACACCCCTACGAGCAGTACGTC.

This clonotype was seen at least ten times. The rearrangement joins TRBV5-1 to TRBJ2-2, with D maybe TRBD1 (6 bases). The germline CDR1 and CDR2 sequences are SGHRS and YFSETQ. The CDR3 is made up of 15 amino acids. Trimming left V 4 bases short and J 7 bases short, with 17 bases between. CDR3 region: CASSLMPQGNGELFF. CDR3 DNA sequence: TGCGCCAGCAGCCTGATGCCACAGGGTAACGGGGAGCTGTTTTTT.

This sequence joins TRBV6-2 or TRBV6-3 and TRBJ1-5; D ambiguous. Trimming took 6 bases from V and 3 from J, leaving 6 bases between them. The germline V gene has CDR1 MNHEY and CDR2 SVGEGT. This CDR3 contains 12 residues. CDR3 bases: TGTGCCAGCAGACAGACCAATCAGCCCCAGCATTTT. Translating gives CASRQTNQPQHF.

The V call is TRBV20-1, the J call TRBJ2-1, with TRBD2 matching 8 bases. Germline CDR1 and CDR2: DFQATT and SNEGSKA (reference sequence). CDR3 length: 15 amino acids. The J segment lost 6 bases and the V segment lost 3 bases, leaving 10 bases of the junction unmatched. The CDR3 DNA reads TGCAGTGCTAGGACGGGGGGGCCTATGGGCAATGAGCAGTTCTTC. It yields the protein CSARTGGPMGNEQFF.

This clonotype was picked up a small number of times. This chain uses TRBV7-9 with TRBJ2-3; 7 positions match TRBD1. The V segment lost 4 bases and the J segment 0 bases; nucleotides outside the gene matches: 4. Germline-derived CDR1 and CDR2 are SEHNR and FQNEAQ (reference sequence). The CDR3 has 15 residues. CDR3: CASSSRTGSTDTQYF. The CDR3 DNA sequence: TGTGCCAGCAGCTCTCGGACAGGAAGCACAGATACGCAGTATTTT.

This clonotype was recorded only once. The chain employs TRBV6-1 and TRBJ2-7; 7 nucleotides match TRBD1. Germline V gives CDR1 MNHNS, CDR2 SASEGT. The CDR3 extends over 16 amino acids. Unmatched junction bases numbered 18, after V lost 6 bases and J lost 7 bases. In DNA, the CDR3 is TGTGCCAGCAGCATGGAGGTTTGGGACAGTGCTTCTGAGCAGTACTTC. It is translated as CASSMEVWDSASEQYF.

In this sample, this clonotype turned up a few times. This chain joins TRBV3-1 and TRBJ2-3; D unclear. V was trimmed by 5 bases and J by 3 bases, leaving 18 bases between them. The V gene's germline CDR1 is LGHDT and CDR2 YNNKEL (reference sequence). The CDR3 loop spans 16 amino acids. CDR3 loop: CASSDGRVPSTDTQYF. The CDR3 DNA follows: TGTGCCAGCAGCGATGGCCGGGTCCCTAGTACAGATACGCAGTATTTT.

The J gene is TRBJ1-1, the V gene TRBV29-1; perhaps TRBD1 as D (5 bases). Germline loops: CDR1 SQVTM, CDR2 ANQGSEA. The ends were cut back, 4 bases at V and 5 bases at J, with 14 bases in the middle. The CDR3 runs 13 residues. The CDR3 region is CSVVGGTWTEAFF. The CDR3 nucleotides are TGCAGCGTTGTGGGGGGGACTTGGACTGAAGCTTTCTTT.

The CDR3, as DNA: TGTGCCAGCAGTCCTTATGACGGGAACACCGGGGAGCTGTTTTTT. Translated: CASSPYDGNTGELFF. The chain couples TRBV7-3 to TRBJ2-2; no definite D call. The CDR3 is 15 amino acids. Trimming pared 6 bases from V and 1 base from J, leaving 12 bases between. In germline, CDR1 is SGHTA, CDR2 FQGTGA.

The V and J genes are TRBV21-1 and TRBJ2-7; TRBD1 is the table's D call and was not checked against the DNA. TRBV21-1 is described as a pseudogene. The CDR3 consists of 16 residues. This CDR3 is CASSKASRGRLGEQYV. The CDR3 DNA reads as TGTGCCAGCAGCAAAGCCTCCAGGGGCCGCTTAGGCGAGCAGTACGTC.